These T cell receptor beta chains were read from a single sample in a study of early T cells in non-severe SARS-CoV-2 infection. One entry per CDR3 protein, called by TCRdb with MiXCR from the 5' RACE reads. This table holds about 83,000 distinct CDR3 sequences, 8% to 13% found once. Sequences were derived from whole blood, sampled at baseline. The receptors here all came from an adult who was a healthcare worker with PCR-confirmed SARS-CoV-2 infection or an uninfected control (not recorded which). The CDR3 runs from the conserved cysteine through the conserved F or W. The order of the fields is V gene, J gene, clone size, D gene, CDR3 DNA, CDR3 protein. A D gene is named only where the DNA matches it firmly. Clone sizes are given selectively: once, few, many, or a class where the clone is expanded.

v_call: TRBV27
j_call: TRBJ1-3
clone_size: .
d_call: .
cdr3_nt: TGTGCCAGCAGTCGCCTCGGGACCTATGGAAACACCATATATTTT
cdr3_aa: CASSRLGTYGNTIYF

v_call: TRBV7-9
j_call: TRBJ2-4
clone_size: .
d_call: .
cdr3_nt: TGTGCCAGCAGCTTACAGGGGGCCAAAAACATTCAGTACTTC
cdr3_aa: CASSLQGAKNIQYF

v_call: TRBV3-1
j_call: TRBJ2-1
clone_size: .
d_call: .
cdr3_nt: TGTGCCAGCAGCCCTCCCGGGACGACTCGCAATGAGCAGTTCTTC
cdr3_aa: CASSPPGTTRNEQFF

v_call: TRBV7-9
j_call: TRBJ2-5
clone_size: .
d_call: .
cdr3_nt: TGTGCCAGCAGCATGGAGACCCAGTACTTC
cdr3_aa: CASSMETQYF

v_call: TRBV28
j_call: TRBJ2-7
clone_size: many
d_call: .
cdr3_nt: TGTGCCAGCAGCCCCCTTGAAGAGCAGTACTTC
cdr3_aa: CASSPLEEQYF

v_call: TRBV9
j_call: TRBJ2-7
clone_size: .
d_call: .
cdr3_nt: TGTGCCAGCAGCGTAGGTGGTTCGTCCTACGAGCAGTACTTC
cdr3_aa: CASSVGGSSYEQYF

v_call: TRBV7-6
j_call: TRBJ2-7
clone_size: few
d_call: .
cdr3_nt: TGTGCCAGCAGCTTAGGGTCGAGGGGAACCTACGAGCAGTACTTC
cdr3_aa: CASSLGSRGTYEQYF

v_call: TRBV24-1
j_call: TRBJ2-1
clone_size: many
d_call: TRBD1
cdr3_nt: TGTGCCACCAGCCCCTCGGGAGGACAGGGGTCATACAATGAGCAGTTCTTC
cdr3_aa: CATSPSGGQGSYNEQFF

v_call: TRBV24-1
j_call: TRBJ2-2
clone_size: .
d_call: .
cdr3_nt: TGTGCCACCAGTGACCCCCGAGATTATGCCGGGGAGCTGTTTTTT
cdr3_aa: CATSDPRDYAGELFF

v_call: TRBV20-1
j_call: TRBJ1-2
clone_size: many
d_call: TRBD1
cdr3_nt: TGCAGTGCTAGCCGTCGTGGGACAGGGGAAGATGGCTACACCTTC
cdr3_aa: CSASRRGTGEDGYTF

v_call: TRBV10-3
j_call: TRBJ1-2
clone_size: few
d_call: .
cdr3_nt: TGTGCCATCAGTACAGGGTCCGACTATGGCTACACCTTC
cdr3_aa: CAISTGSDYGYTF

v_call: TRBV20-1
j_call: TRBJ2-1
clone_size: few
d_call: .
cdr3_nt: TGCAGTGCTGGGCCTTTTAGGCGGAGCTCCTACAATGAGCAGTTCTTC
cdr3_aa: CSAGPFRRSSYNEQFF

v_call: TRBV27
j_call: TRBJ1-2
clone_size: many
d_call: .
cdr3_nt: TGTGCCAGCAGTTTAACCGTACCCTCTAGCGATGGCTACACCTTC
cdr3_aa: CASSLTVPSSDGYTF

v_call: TRBV5-1
j_call: TRBJ1-4
clone_size: .
d_call: .
cdr3_nt: TGCGCCAGCAGCCCAGGGCTGGGGGGGCCCAAGAGGGGAGGATCTAATGAAAAACTGTTTTTT
cdr3_aa: CASSPGLGGPKRGGSNEKLFF

v_call: TRBV20-1
j_call: TRBJ1-5
clone_size: few
d_call: .
cdr3_nt: TGCAGTGCTAGGGAAGGCATTCAGCCCCAGCATTTT
cdr3_aa: CSAREGIQPQHF

v_call: TRBV4-1
j_call: TRBJ2-1
clone_size: many
d_call: .
cdr3_nt: TGCGCCAGCAGCCAACAGGGTGAGCAGTTCTTC
cdr3_aa: CASSQQGEQFF